The 11 T cell receptor beta chains below all came from one sample that was sequenced in a study of T cell repertoires in cytomegalovirus infection. TCRdb ran MiXCR on the reads and lists one entry per CDR3 protein. The table records roughly 310,000 distinct CDR3 sequences, about 17% of them present only once. What was sequenced was PBMCs. These receptors were obtained from a human donor in good health (CMV status not recorded). Some clones in this sample may be carry-over from other donors' samples.

This clonotype was detected only a few times. The genes are TRBV20-1 and TRBJ1-2; D gene unclear. This CDR3 spans 12 amino acids. V gave up 5 bases and J gave up 0 bases, with 7 bases separating them. From germline, CDR1 is DFQATT and CDR2 SNEGSKA (reference sequence). This CDR3 is CSARTANYGYTF. The DNA for the CDR3 is TGCAGTGCTCGGACGGCTAACTATGGCTACACCTTC.

This clonotype has a handful of counts. The chain uses TRBV10-3 and TRBJ1-5; D remains unclear. V lost 1 base and J lost 4, with 5 bases in between. CDR1 is ENHRY, CDR2 SYGVKD, per germline. This CDR3 contains 13 residues. CDR3 in amino acids: CAISELQNQPQHF. CDR3 nucleotides: TGTGCCATCAGTGAGTTACAAAATCAGCCCCAGCATTTT.

This clonotype has just a few counts. This rearrangement joins TRBV10-3 to TRBJ2-5; tentatively, D is TRBD1 or TRBD2 (6 bases each). Germline V lookup: CDR1 ENHRY, CDR2 SYGVKD. This CDR3 has 14 amino acids. The V end was cut by 5 bases, the J end by 1 base, with 11 bases between. The DNA of the CDR3 is TGTGCCATCAGTCCGGGGGCCCTCCAAGAGACCCAGTACTTC. Encoded protein: CAISPGALQETQYF.

The chain is built from TRBV5-1 and TRBJ2-1; a possible D gene is TRBD2 (6 bases). CDR1 and CDR2 (germline): SGHRS, YFSETQ. This CDR3 spans 16 amino acids. V lost 4 bases to trimming and J lost 2 bases, with 16 bases between them. Here the CDR3 reads CASSASGVAAYNEQFF. The CDR3 DNA reads as TGCGCCAGCAGCGCCTCGGGGGTGGCGGCCTACAATGAGCAGTTCTTC.

This clonotype was observed a handful of times. The chain combines TRBV6-6 with TRBJ2-5, with D possibly TRBD1 on 6 matching bases. This CDR3 has 15 residues. V was cut by 6 bases and J by 1 base, with 15 bases left in between. Germline lookup yields CDR1 MNHNY and CDR2 SVGAGI (reference sequence). CDR3 region: CASRLLGQPQETQYF. Written as DNA, the CDR3 is TGTGCCAGCAGACTACTCGGACAGCCCCAAGAGACCCAGTACTTC.

V and J are TRBV28 and TRBJ2-7, with a possible D match to TRBD1 (5 bases). V was clipped by 10 bases and J by 0 bases, with 13 bases between them. In germline, CDR1 is MDHEN, CDR2 SYDVKM. The CDR3 length is 13 residues. CDR3 bases: TGTGCCACCCGAGTGGGGCCCTCCTACGAGCAGTACTTC. Encoded protein: CATRVGPSYEQYF.

A few counts support this clonotype. The genes are TRBV12-3 or TRBV12-4 and TRBJ1-2; a possible D gene is TRBD1 (6 bases). The germline V and J ends were trimmed by 3 bases and 8 bases, with 13 bases remaining between them. The CDR3 length is 13 residues. CDR3 sequence: CASSLSLRGGYTF. Here the CDR3 DNA reads TGTGCCAGCAGTTTGTCACTCAGGGGCGGCTACACCTTC.

The chain carries TRBV5-8 and TRBJ2-4; 9 bases are shared with TRBD2. From germline, CDR1 is SGHTS and CDR2 YDEGEE. The CDR3 totals 20 residues. J was trimmed by 1 base and V by 1 base; bases with no gene match: 15. CDR3 residues: CASSLSIAGAQKGAKNIQYF. The CDR3 DNA reads TGTGCCAGCAGCTTGTCTATAGCGGGGGCACAAAAAGGGGCCAAAAACATTCAGTACTTC.

This chain uses TRBV6-5 with TRBJ2-2; 7 positions agree with TRBD2. Germline values: CDR1 MNHEY, CDR2 SVGAGI. The CDR3 is 15 amino acids. The V and J ends lost 0 bases and 5 bases, in that order; junction bases with no gene match: 3. CDR3 nucleotides: TGTGCCAGCAGTTACTCTTACGGGGGGACCGGGGAGCTGTTTTTT. It encodes CASSYSYGGTGELFF.

As for this clonotype: At one end the junction does not follow the germline gene, possibly because of a read error. The chain has TRBV7-6 and TRBJ2-7; D is unresolved. Germline values: CDR1 SGHVS, CDR2 FNYEAQ. The CDR3 consists of 13 residues. For the CDR3, the DNA is TGTGCTAGCAGCTTTTCGGACGATTACGAGCAGTACTTC. This codes for CASSFSDDYEQYF.

Points on this clonotype: One base away lies a much larger clone, so this may be a sequencing read error. The chain links TRBV12-3 or TRBV12-4 to TRBJ2-6; 7 bases fit TRBD1. The CDR3 has 14 amino acids. V shed 6 bases, J shed 2 bases, and the junction held 1 base outside the gene matches. CDR3 DNA: TGTGCCAGCAGCACAGGGGCTGGGGCCAACGTCCTGACTTTC. The encoded protein is CASSTGAGANVLTF.